This record looks at one TCR beta chain sequence and its context. These data come from a study of blood T cell repertoires in COVID-19. The wider study: In each case, the material was cDNA or gDNA derived from T cells, B-cell-depleted T cells, or PBMCs.

The V end was cut by 4 bases, the J end by 8 bases, with 14 bases between. Per germline, CDR1 SGHDN and CDR2 FVKESK. The CDR3 totals 14 residues. In the study's own analysis: Reference gene primer amplification yielded estimated nucleated cell counts. TCRdb keeps only in-frame clones here, not all; method: immunoSEQ multiplex PCR. That table supplies the V and J calls and clone size; D and trimming were determined from the DNA. The profile shows approximately 100,000 clones, about 90% of them singletons. The specimen sequenced was peripheral blood. This TCR derives from a human donor with COVID-19, enrolled during active disease. The donor label of this sample is uncertain. V gene TRBV14 combines with J gene TRBJ1-4; perhaps TRBD1 as D (5 bases). CDR3 bases: TGTGCCAGCAGCCCCCGCCTGGGGGGAGAAAAACTGTTTTTT. Amino acids: CASSPRLGGEKLFF.